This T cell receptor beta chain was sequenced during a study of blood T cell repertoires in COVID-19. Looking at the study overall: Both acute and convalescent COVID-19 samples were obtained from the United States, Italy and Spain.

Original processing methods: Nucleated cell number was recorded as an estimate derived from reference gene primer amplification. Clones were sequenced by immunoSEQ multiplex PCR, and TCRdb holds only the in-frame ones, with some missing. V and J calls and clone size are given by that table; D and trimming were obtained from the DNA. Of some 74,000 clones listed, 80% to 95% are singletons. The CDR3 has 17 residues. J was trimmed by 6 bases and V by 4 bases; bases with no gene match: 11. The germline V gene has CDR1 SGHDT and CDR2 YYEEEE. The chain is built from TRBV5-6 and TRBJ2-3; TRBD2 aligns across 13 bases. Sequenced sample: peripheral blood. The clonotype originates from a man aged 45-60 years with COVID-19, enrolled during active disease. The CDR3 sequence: CASSPGLAGVDVDTQYF. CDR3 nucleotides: TGTGCCAGCAGCCCCGGACTAGCGGGAGTTGATGTGGATACGCAGTATTTT.